The rows below give T cell receptor beta chains drawn from one sample of a study of blood T cell repertoires in COVID-19. The data were produced by immunoSEQ multiplex PCR, yet TCRdb's version contains in-frame clones alone and is incomplete. The sample yields roughly 68,000 clones, roughly 87% seen once. Sequencing input: peripheral blood. All receptors derive from a man aged 50 to 59 with COVID-19, enrolled during active disease. Each CDR3 is given without its conserved first and last residue. Fields, in order: V gene, J gene, D gene, clone size, CDR3 protein. A D gene is named only where the DNA matches it firmly. Clone size, where shown, is once, few, many, or a class for clones that have expanded.

>TRBV6-2/TRBV6-3|TRBJ1-1|NA|NA
ASSYSGLAMWSTEAF
>TRBV5-1|TRBJ2-7|NA|NA
ASSYGQRSSYEQY
>TRBV4-1|TRBJ2-7|TRBD1|NA
ASSRNRGGGADEQY
>TRBV11-2|TRBJ2-7|TRBD1|NA
ASSPRRGGSPDSYEQY
>TRBV7-6|TRBJ1-1|NA|NA
ASSPESGTNTEAF
>TRBV4-1|TRBJ2-7|TRBD2|NA
ASSQDRLAGGPSSYEQY
>TRBV9|TRBJ1-1|TRBD1|few
ASSVRDRPSEAF
>TRBV6-2/TRBV6-3|TRBJ2-1|NA|NA
ASSYLAEGNEQF
>TRBV5-4|TRBJ2-7|TRBD2|NA
ASSLGTSVREQY
>TRBV9|TRBJ1-1|NA|NA
ASSVGYQGEAF
>TRBV7-6|TRBJ2-7|TRBD2|once
ASRGGLAASYEQY
>TRBV9|TRBJ1-1|NA|NA
ASSVDGGNTEAF
>TRBV7-9|TRBJ1-1|NA|NA
ASSYMNTEAF
>TRBV5-4|TRBJ2-6|NA|NA
ASSLGGYSGANVLT
>TRBV11-3|TRBJ2-7|TRBD1|NA
ASSLDQGAEQY
>TRBV7-8|TRBJ1-5|TRBD1|NA
ASSLAQGAVGYSNQPQH
>TRBV6-5|TRBJ2-7|NA|few
AIYNTDTYEQY
>TRBV6-1|TRBJ2-7|TRBD2|once
ASSEELAGEAYEQY
>TRBV29-1|TRBJ2-2|NA|NA
SARTGTGELF
>TRBV9|TRBJ2-7|NA|NA
ASSGPAAGPSSYEQY
>TRBV13|TRBJ2-7|NA|once
ASSSRVVGEQY
>TRBV3-1/TRBV3-2|TRBJ1-2|TRBD1|NA
ASSRWTGPSSGGYT
>TRBV18|TRBJ1-2|TRBD1|NA
ASSPPTGPHGYT
>TRBV7-2|TRBJ1-1|NA|NA
ASSSTPNTEAF
>TRBV15|TRBJ2-1|NA|NA
ATSGITLMGDLYNEQF
>TRBV15|TRBJ1-4|TRBD1|NA
ATSEPGTVYEKLF
>TRBV29-1|TRBJ1-2|TRBD1|NA
SVVTGGQGRLYGYT
>TRBV21-1|TRBJ2-7|NA|NA
ASNGGFLPYEQY
>TRBV25-1|TRBJ2-3|TRBD1|NA
ASEATGTADTQY
>TRBV28|TRBJ2-7|TRBD2|NA
ASSRTSGASYEQY
>TRBV24-1|TRBJ2-3|NA|NA
ATSDPIGAGNTQY
>TRBV30|TRBJ1-5|TRBD1|NA
AWSVGGQVNQPQH
>TRBV19|TRBJ1-1|NA|NA
ASSIPRQSEAF
>TRBV6-1|TRBJ1-5|TRBD1|NA
ASSETGVQPQH
>TRBV7-8|TRBJ2-7|NA|few
ASSLARLDYEQY
>TRBV11-3|TRBJ2-1|TRBD2|NA
ASSPRLAGNNEQF
>TRBV29-1|TRBJ2-7|NA|NA
SVGRLGQQY
>TRBV30|TRBJ2-7|NA|NA
AWRLNGYYSYEQY
>TRBV19|TRBJ2-3|NA|NA
ASSPLFSDLTDTQY